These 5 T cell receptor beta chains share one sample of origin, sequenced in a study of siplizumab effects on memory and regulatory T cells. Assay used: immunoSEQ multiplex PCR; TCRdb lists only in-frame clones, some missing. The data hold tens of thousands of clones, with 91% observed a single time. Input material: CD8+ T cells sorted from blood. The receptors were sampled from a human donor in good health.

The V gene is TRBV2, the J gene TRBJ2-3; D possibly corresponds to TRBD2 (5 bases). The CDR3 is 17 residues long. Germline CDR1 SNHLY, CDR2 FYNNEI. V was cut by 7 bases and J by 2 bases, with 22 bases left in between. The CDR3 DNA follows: TGTGCCAGCACCGTGAACGGGGAATTCGGAACCACAGATACGCAGTATTTT. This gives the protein CASTVNGEFGTTDTQYF.

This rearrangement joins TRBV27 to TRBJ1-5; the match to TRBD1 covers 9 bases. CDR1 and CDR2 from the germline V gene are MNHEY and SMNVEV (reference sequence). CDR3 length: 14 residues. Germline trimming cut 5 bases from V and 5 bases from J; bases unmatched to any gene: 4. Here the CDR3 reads CASSEHRGHQPQHF. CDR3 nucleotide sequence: TGTGCCAGCAGTGAGCACAGGGGGCATCAGCCCCAGCATTTT.

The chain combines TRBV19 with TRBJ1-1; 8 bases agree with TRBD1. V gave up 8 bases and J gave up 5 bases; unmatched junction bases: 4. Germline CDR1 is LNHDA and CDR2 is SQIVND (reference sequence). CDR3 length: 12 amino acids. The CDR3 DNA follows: TGTGCCAGTGTTACAGGGGGGACTGAAGCTTTCTTT. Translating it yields CASVTGGTEAFF.

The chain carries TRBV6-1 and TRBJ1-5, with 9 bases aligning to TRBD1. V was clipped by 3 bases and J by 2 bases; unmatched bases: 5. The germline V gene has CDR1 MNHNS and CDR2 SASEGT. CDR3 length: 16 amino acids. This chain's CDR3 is CASSDLQGAGNQPQHF. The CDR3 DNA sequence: TGTGCCAGCAGTGACCTACAGGGGGCGGGCAATCAGCCCCAGCATTTT.

CDR3 amino acids: CASSFVPAHEQFF. CDR3 coding DNA: TGTGCCAGCAGCTTCGTCCCGGCCCATGAGCAGTTCTTC. The chain couples TRBV7-9 to TRBJ2-1; the D is unclear. This CDR3 has 13 residues. Germline CDR1 SEHNR, CDR2 FQNEAQ (reference sequence). The V end lost 3 bases, the J end lost 8 bases, and 11 bases lay between the germline ends.